The entry below gives a single T cell receptor (beta chain) sequence along with its context. Its antigen is not known. This entry belongs to a study of Ad26.COV2.S vaccination and SARS-CoV-2 variants. Noted treatment: some 19 received Ad26.COV2.S at low or high dose, single or two shots; roughly 5 received placebo; per-sample allocation not given. Vaccine and placebo recipients were sampled on day 63 after the first injection. Built on an Ad26 vector, the vaccine expressed Wuhan-strain SARS-CoV-2 spike. Whole-study findings and limits: Non-spike TCR breadth did not differ much between vaccine and placebo recipients. Vaccine recipients showed a spike-specific TCR breadth that was higher than in placebo recipients.

The table came from immunoSEQ multiplex PCR; TCRdb's copy has only in-frame clones and leaves some out. The sample has around 250,000 clones, around 88% seen once. The junction had 2 bases not matched to a gene; V was cut back by 2 bases and J by 4 bases. Per germline, CDR1 MNHNS and CDR2 SASEGT. The CDR3 extends over 15 amino acids. The source of this sequence is a person aged 18-65 years who received the Ad26.COV2.S COVID-19 vaccine or a placebo. V usage is TRBV6-1 and J usage is TRBJ1-5; 10 nucleotides agree with TRBD1. This specimen consisted of peripheral blood, obtained in a trial of Ad26.COV2.S vaccine versus placebo. The CDR3 here is CASSEWGQGNQPQHF. CDR3 DNA: TGTGCCAGCAGTGAATGGGGACAGGGGAATCAGCCCCAGCATTTT.